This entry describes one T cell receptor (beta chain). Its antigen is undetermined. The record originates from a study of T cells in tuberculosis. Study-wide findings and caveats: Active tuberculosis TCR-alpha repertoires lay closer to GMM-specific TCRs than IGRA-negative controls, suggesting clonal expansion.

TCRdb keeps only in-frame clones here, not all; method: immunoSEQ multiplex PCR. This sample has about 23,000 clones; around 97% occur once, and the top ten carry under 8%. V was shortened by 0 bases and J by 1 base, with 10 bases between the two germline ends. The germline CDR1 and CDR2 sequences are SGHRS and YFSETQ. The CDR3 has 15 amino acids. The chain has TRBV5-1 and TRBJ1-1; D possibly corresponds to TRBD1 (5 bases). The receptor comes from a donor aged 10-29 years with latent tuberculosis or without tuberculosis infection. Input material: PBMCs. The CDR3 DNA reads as TGCGCCAGCAGCTTGGGGACATCTACGAACACTGAAGCTTTCTTT. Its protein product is CASSLGTSTNTEAFF. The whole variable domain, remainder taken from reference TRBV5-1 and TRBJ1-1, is KAGVTQTPRYLIKTRGQQVTLSCSPISGHRSVSWYQQTPGQGLQFLFEYFSETQRNKGNFPGRFSGRQFSNSRSEMNVSTLELGDSALYLCASSLGTSTNTEAFFGQGTRLTVV.